The 4 T cell receptor beta chains below all came from one sample that was sequenced in a study of HIV-infected children after antiretroviral therapy interruption. A 3' RACE protocol on RNA, with unique molecular identifiers, produced the TCR library. TCRdb independently ran MiXCR on the 3' RACE reads; one entry per CDR3 protein. The profile shows around 47,000 distinct CDR3 sequences, roughly 4.5% of them singletons. The treatment here: PENTA 11 planned treatment interruption arm or continuous ART arm. The specimen was CD45RA+ CD4+ T cells from PBMCs, pooled from several time points, collected from a donor given antiretroviral therapy, either interrupted or continuous. Documented subset: naive CD4+ CD45RA+ CD45RO- T cells. The source is a pool of human donors with HIV.

This sequence joins TRBV12-3 or TRBV12-4 and TRBJ2-3; no clear D gene. CDR3 length equals 14 residues. The germline V and J ends were trimmed by 1 base and 0 bases, with 5 bases remaining between them. The DNA of the CDR3 is TGTGCCAGCAGTTTAGGACCGAGCACAGATACGCAGTATTTT. It specifies CASSLGPSTDTQYF.

This clonotype was seen ten or more times. The chain links TRBV11-1 to TRBJ1-1; tentatively, D is TRBD1 (5 bases). The CDR3 is made up of 14 amino acids. Germline CDR1 and CDR2: SGHAT and FQDESV (reference sequence). The V gene lost 7 bases and the J gene lost 1 base, with 13 bases spanning the gap. CDR3 coding DNA: TGTGCCAGCATGGGCAGGGCCAAGAACACTGAAGCTTTCTTT. It is translated as CASMGRAKNTEAFF.

In this sample, this clonotype turned up a few times. The genes are TRBV6-5 and TRBJ2-2; D unresolved. CDR1 is MNHEY, CDR2 SVGAGI, per germline. This CDR3 contains 12 residues. Trimming took off 6 bases at V and 8 bases at J, with 10 bases between the two ends. CDR3 coding DNA: TGTGCCAGCAGCCTGAAAAGTGGGGAGCTGTTTTTT. Translating gives CASSLKSGELFF.

The V call is TRBV7-2, the J call TRBJ2-7; 7 nucleotides agree with TRBD2. Germline V gives CDR1 SGHTA, CDR2 FQGNSA. This CDR3 region has 15 residues. J gave up 6 bases and V 5 bases, and 13 bases lay outside the gene matches. The CDR3 DNA reads as TGTGCCAGCAGCCAACAACCGGGACTAATGCCCGAGCAGTACTTC. Translated: CASSQQPGLMPEQYF.